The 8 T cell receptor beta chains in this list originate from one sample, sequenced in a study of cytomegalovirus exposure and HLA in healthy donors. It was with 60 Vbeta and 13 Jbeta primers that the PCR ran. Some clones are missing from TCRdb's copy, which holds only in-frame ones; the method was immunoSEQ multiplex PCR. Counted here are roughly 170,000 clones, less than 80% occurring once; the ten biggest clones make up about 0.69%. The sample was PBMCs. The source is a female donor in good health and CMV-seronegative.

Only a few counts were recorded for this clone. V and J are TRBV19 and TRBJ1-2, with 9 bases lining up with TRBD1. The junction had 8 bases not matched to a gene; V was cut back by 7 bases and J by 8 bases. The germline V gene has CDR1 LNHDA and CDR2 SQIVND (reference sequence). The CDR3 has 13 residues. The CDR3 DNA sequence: TGTGCCAGTACCGGGACAGGGATGGGCGGCTACACCTTC. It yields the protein CASTGTGMGGYTF.

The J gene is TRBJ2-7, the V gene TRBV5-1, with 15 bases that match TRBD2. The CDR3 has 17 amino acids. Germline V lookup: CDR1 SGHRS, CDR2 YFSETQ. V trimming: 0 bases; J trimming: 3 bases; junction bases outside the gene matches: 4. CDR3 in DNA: TGCGCCAGCAGCTTGGGTGGACTAGCGGGGGGGTACTACGAGCAGTACTTC. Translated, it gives CASSLGGLAGGYYEQYF.

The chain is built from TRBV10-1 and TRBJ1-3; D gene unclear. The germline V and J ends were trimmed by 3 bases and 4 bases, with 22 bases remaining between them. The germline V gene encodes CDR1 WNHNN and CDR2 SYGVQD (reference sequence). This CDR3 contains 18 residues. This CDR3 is CASSDYGRSAVSGNTIYF. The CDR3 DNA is TGCGCCAGCAGTGATTACGGCCGGAGTGCGGTATCAGGAAACACCATATATTTT.

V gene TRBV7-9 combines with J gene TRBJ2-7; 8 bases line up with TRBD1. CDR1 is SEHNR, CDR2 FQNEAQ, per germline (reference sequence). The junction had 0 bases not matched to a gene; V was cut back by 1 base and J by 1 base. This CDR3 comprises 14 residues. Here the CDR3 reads CASSLGTGSYEQYF. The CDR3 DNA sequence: TGTGCCAGCAGCTTAGGGACAGGGTCCTACGAGCAGTACTTC.

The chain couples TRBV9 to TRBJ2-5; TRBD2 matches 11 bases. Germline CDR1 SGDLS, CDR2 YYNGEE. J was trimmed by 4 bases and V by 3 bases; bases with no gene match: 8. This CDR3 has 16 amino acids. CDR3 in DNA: TGTGCCAGCAGCGAGAATAGCGGGGGGGCTGCAGAGACCCAGTACTTC. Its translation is CASSENSGGAAETQYF.

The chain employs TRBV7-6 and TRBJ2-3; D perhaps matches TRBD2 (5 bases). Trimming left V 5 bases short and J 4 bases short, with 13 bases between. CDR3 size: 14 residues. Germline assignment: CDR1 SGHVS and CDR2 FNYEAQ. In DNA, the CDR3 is TGTGCCAGCAGCATACAACTAGGTTCAGATACGCAGTATTTT. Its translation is CASSIQLGSDTQYF.

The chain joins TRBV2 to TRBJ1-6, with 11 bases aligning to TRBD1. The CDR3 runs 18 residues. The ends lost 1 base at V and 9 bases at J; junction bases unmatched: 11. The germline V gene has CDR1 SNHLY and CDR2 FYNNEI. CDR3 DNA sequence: TGTGCCAGCAGTGAAGTAATCGGGACAGGGGGACGGAGTTCACCCCTCCACTTT. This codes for CASSEVIGTGGRSSPLHF.

CDR3 loop: CASSSGTGNSPLHF. CDR3 coding DNA: TGTGCCAGTAGTTCCGGGACAGGGAATTCACCCCTCCACTTT. V is TRBV19 and J is TRBJ1-6, with 9 bases that match TRBD1. Germline CDR1 and CDR2: LNHDA and SQIVND (reference sequence). The V segment lost 5 bases and the J segment 7 bases; nucleotides outside the gene matches: 3. The CDR3 totals 14 residues.